Listed below are T cell receptor beta chains from one sample, sequenced in a study of CXCR4 blockade with PD-1 therapy in pancreatic cancer. Assay: immunoSEQ multiplex PCR; the TCRdb copy retains only in-frame clones and omits some. The sample records around 760 clones, about 35% being singletons. The material sequenced was tumor tissue. Receptor source: a human donor with pancreatic ductal adenocarcinoma. Both conserved end residues are part of each CDR3. The D gene is left open where the match is weak. Rows give clone size only sometimes, using once, few, many, or a class for an expanded clone.

>TRBV19|TRBD2|NA|TRBJ2-3
TGTGCCAGTAGTCCTACGGGGGGAGGAGCAGATACGCAGTATTTT
CASSPTGGGADTQYF
>TRBV14|TRBD2|NA|TRBJ2-1
TGTGCCAGCAGCCCTCGGTTGAGCGGGGGGGCATGGAATGAGCAGTTCTTC
CASSPRLSGGAWNEQFF
>TRBV6-8|TRBD1|medium-sized|TRBJ2-7
TGTGCCAGCAGTTGGGACAGCTCCTACGAGCAGTACTTC
CASSWDSSYEQYF
>TRBV9|TRBD2|NA|TRBJ2-2
TGTGCCAGCAGCGTATCGGGAGGGGAGACCGGGGAGCTGTTTTTT
CASSVSGGETGELFF
>TRBV11-3|TRBD1|medium-sized|TRBJ2-7
TGTGCCAGCAGCACAATCCCGGGACAGGGGAATGCCTACGAGCAGTACTTC
CASSTIPGQGNAYEQYF
>TRBV30|NA|NA|TRBJ1-1
TGTGCCTGGAGTCCACAGCGGAACACTGAAGCTTTCTTT
CAWSPQRNTEAFF
>TRBV11-3|TRBD2|NA|TRBJ2-7
TGTGCCAGCAGCGGTACTAGCGGGGGTTACGAGCAGTACTTC
CASSGTSGGYEQYF
>TRBV6-8|TRBD1|NA|TRBJ2-7
TGTGCCAGCAGGCCTTGGACAGGGGGCAGGGACGAGCAGTACTTC
CASRPWTGGRDEQYF
>TRBV29-1|NA|NA|TRBJ2-6
TGCAGCGTTGAAGATGCCACAGGGAGGGGGGCCAACGTCCTGACTTTC
CSVEDATGRGANVLTF
>TRBV11-3|TRBD2|medium-sized|TRBJ2-1
TGTGCCAGCAGCTTAGTAGTAGGCGGGGCGGGGGAGTTCTTC
CASSLVVGGAGEFF
>TRBV11-3|TRBD2|medium-sized|TRBJ2-7
TGTGCCAGCAGGGGGGGACTAGCGGGAGCCTACGAGCAGTACTTC
CASRGGLAGAYEQYF
>TRBV28|NA|NA|TRBJ2-2
TGTGCCAGCAGTTTCCACACCGGGGAGCTGTTTTTT
CASSFHTGELFF
>TRBV5-1|TRBD1|NA|TRBJ1-4
TGCGCCAGCAGCTTTGGGACAGGGGGTAATGAAAAATTGTTTTTT
CASSFGTGGNEKLFF
>TRBV25-1|NA|NA|TRBJ2-2
TGTGCCAGCAAGGGGAACACCGGGGAGCTGTTTTTT
CASKGNTGELFF
>TRBV9|TRBD1|few|TRBJ2-2
TGTGCCAGCAGTACAGGGGTGGCCGGGGAGCTGTTTTTT
CASSTGVAGELFF
>TRBV6-8|NA|large|TRBJ2-7
TGTGCCAGCAGTCCCCTCGGGCGGGGCTACGAGCAGTACTTC
CASSPLGRGYEQYF
>TRBV6-8|NA|NA|TRBJ1-1
TGTGCCAGCAGTTACTCGAGGCCAGGGATGCCGAACACTGAAGCTTTCTTT
CASSYSRPGMPNTEAFF
>TRBV6-8|NA|large|TRBJ1-1
TGTGCCAGCAGTTACCGGGACAACACTGAAGCTTTCTTT
CASSYRDNTEAFF
>TRBV23-1|TRBD1|medium-sized|TRBJ2-1
TGCGCCAGCAGCCAAGATCTCGGGACAGGGAGCAACGAACAGTTCTTC
CASSQDLGTGSNEQFF
>TRBV14|NA|few|TRBJ2-5
TGTGCCAGCAGCCAACAAGAGACCCAGTACTTC
CASSQQETQYF
>TRBV18|TRBD2|NA|TRBJ2-1
TGTGCCAGCTCACCCCCTAGCGGGGGGGTGCACAATGAGCAGTTCTTC
CASSPPSGGVHNEQFF
>TRBV28|NA|NA|TRBJ2-7
TGTGCCAGCAGTGGAGGGGGTATCTACGAGCAGTACTTC
CASSGGGIYEQYF
>TRBV25-1|NA|large|TRBJ2-3
TGTGCCAGCAGTGAAGGTTCAGGGCCAGATACGCAGTATTTT
CASSEGSGPDTQYF
>TRBV1|NA|large|TRBJ1-1
TGCACCAGCAGCCAAGAGTTTCACACTGAAGCTTTCTTT
CTSSQEFHTEAFF